Listed here is a single T cell receptor beta chain. This clone was detected only once. Its antigen target is currently unknown. Per-base qualities were not stored, and no clone one base away is much larger. From its cysteine to its phenylalanine, the CDR3 spans 17 amino acids. Solely the CDR3 DNA is kept, with 51 bases framed from the first base. The germline V gene (reference sequence) specifies SEHNR as CDR1 and FQNEAQ as CDR2. A distance of 17 bases separates the germline ends of V and J, which lose 5 bases and 0 bases respectively. Libraries were constructed by the immunoSEQ multiplex PCR assay. TCRdb took over this immuneACCESS table, retaining in-frame rearrangements with V and J assigned. Such tables are incomplete; in checked studies, under half of the missing clones stem from an unresolved V gene, and the remainder is unexplained. The sample contains around 83,000 clones, over 80% of them found a single time. Roughly 0.44% of the sample goes to the ten largest clones.

The entry originates in a study of T cell changes during pregnancy in multiple sclerosis (dated by TCRdb to between 2018 and 2021). About the study as a whole: The study examined how the T cell repertoire changed over the course of pregnancy in women with multiple sclerosis.

This clonotype originated in a female donor with multiple sclerosis, enrolled in a pregnancy study. The sequencing here drew on CD4+ T cells from peripheral blood mononuclear cells, taken in the second trimester of pregnancy. This sequence uses TRBV7-9 and TRBJ1-5, with the D gene not clear enough to name. The nucleotides read TGTGCCAGCAGCCCCCCGGCGGGAGCTTATAGCAATCAGCCCCAGCATTTT. This yields the protein CASSPPAGAYSNQPQHF.